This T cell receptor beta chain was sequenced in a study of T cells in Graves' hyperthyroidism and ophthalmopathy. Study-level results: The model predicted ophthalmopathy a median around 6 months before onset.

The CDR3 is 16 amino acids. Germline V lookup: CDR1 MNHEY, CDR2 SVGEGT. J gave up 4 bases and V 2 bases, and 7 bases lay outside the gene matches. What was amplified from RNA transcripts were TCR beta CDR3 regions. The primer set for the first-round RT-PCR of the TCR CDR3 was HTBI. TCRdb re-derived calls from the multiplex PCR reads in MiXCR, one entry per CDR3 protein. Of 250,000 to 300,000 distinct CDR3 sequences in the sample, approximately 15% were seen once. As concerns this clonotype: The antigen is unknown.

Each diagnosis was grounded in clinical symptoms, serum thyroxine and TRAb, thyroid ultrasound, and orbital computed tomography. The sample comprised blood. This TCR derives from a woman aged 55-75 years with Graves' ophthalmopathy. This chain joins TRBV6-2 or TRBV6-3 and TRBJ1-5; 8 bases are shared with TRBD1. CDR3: CASSYVRGQGNQPQHF. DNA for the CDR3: TGTGCCAGCAGTTACGTTCGAGGACAGGGTAATCAGCCCCAGCATTTT.